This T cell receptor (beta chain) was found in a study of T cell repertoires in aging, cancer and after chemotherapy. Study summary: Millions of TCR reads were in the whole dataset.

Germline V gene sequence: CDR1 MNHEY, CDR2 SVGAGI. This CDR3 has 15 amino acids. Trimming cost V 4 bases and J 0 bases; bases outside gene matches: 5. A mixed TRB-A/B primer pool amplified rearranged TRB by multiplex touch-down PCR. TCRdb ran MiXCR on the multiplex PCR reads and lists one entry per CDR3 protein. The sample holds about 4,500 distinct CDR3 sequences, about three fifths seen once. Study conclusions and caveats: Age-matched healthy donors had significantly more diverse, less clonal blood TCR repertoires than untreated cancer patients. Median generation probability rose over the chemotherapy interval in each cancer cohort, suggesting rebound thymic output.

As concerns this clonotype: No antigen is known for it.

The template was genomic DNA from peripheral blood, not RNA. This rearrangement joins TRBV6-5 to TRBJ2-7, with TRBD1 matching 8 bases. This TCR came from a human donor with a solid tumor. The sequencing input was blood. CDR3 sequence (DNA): TGTGCCAGCAGTTCTACAGGGGGTTCCTCCTACGAGCAGTACTTC. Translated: CASSSTGGSSYEQYF.